This T cell receptor (beta chain) was captured by sequencing in a study of shared clonotypes between healthy human individuals (TCRdb year 2020). At the level of the whole study: The cohort included three men and a couple of women between 18 and 49 years of age. Per donor, three plates each were used for CD4 naive and CD4 memory, two for CD8 naive, and one for CD8 memory. Different laboratories and diverse techniques were used to prepare libraries and sequence TCR repertoires, to increase sequencing depth and limit assay-specific biases. Each donor's leukapheresis produced roughly between roughly 0.9 and 9 billion PBMCs. Blood TCR repertoires of five healthy adults were deeply sequenced to estimate repertoire size and the extent of clonotype sharing between individuals.

Healthy HIV-negative adults with no recently reported acute infections or vaccinations were included as donors. Only Caucasian adults living in Nashville, Tennessee, USA were represented among the donors. CD4+ T cells were enriched by magnetic negative selection, after which naive cells were positively selected on CD45RA and the negative fraction was taken as the memory subset. After blood collection by leukapheresis, PBMCs were isolated using Ficoll-Histopaque density gradient centrifugation and then cryopreserved in the vapor phase of liquid nitrogen. Purity and quantity of every magnetically sorted T cell population were checked by analytical flow cytometry. Genomic DNA was isolated from every sorted fraction and measured by UV absorbance on a Nanodrop 2000c. What the authors observed across the whole study: The small number of donors limited the genetic and exposure-history diversity represented. Compared with non-shared clonotypes, clonotypes shared by all four sorted-subset donors had higher generation probabilities. When four donors were compared, the shared fraction of clonotypes was about 5.4% for naive CD4, about 4% for naive CD8, 2% to 2.5% for memory CD4, and 0.35% to 0.5% for memory CD8. Larger estimated clonotype richness was generally found for naive subsets than for memory subsets. Rarefaction of sorted-subset datasets indicated incomplete sequencing despite the large sequencing depth. Pairwise subsampling led to the expectation that sequencing depth would affect the degree of clonotype sharing among donors. Sampling was restricted to blood, and TCR repertoires in tissues likely differ from the TCR repertoires found in blood.

TCR CDR3 regions were amplified from genomic DNA by multiplex PCR using the deep immunoSEQ assay. Genomic DNA extracted from each cell subset was distributed evenly over all wells of several immunoSEQ 96-well plates, and each plate served as one replicate. For sorted subsets, approximately 210 ng of genomic DNA, equivalent to some 30,000 T cell genomes, went into each replicate PCR. Purified libraries were measured with a Qubit 3.0 fluorometer, size-checked on a Bioanalyzer 2100, and measured again with the KAPA Library Quantification kit. Every immunoSEQ 96-well plate was sequenced on a separate single-read 150-cycle Illumina NextSeq 550 flow cell. As for the original processing: Because only junctional sequences without quality scores were contained in the immunoSEQ output, filtering matching that applied to full-length reads could not be performed. To assign V/J genes and CDR3, sequences were annotated against IMGT germline references using PyIR, a Python wrapper for IgBLAST v1.9. Reads were removed for weak V/J assignments (E-value above 1e-6), missing CDR3, stop codons, out-of-frame junctions, or ambiguous translated residues. V3J clonotypes were defined by identical inferred V gene, J gene, and CDR3 amino acid sequence. Percentage overlap between repertoires was computed as shared unique clonotypes divided by the size of the smaller repertoire. Richness of each repertoire was evaluated using RTK rarefaction, the Chao1 estimator, and Recon v2.1 estimates of unobserved clonotypes. Generation probabilities were computed with OLGA for all TCRbeta clonotypes obtained by the gDNA method from four donors. TCRdb took this table from immuneACCESS and kept in-frame rearrangements with V and J called. Such tables lack part of the clones; where checked against another copy, unresolved V genes explain under half of the gap, and the rest is unexplained. Clone size and the V and J calls come from that table; the DNA yielded D and trimming. The table for this sample lists about 680,000 clones; 73% of them were counted only once. The ten largest clones add up to 1.5% to 2% of the sample.

Details on this clone: Its antigen is unknown. One base away there is no much larger clone; base qualities are not given.

The receptor was isolated from a woman aged 25 to 45 in good health. The specimen sequenced was memory CD4+ T cells sorted from blood. The sample's cell subset or site, from its label and the paper: CD45RA-negative fraction.

The CDR3 reads CASSAEYGAVYGYTF. At the DNA level, the sequence is TGTGCCAGCAGCGCGGAATACGGGGCCGTCTATGGCTACACCTTC. The chain employs TRBV9 and TRBJ1-2; the D segment could be TRBD1, given 5 matching bases. The germline V gene yields SGDLS for CDR1 and YYNGEE for CDR2. CDR3 length: 15 amino acids, cysteine to phenylalanine. Solely the CDR3 DNA is kept, with 45 bases framed from the first base. V is reduced by 3 bases and J by 4 bases, leaving a spacing of 16 bases between them.